The 11 T cell receptor beta chains in this list originate from one sample, sequenced in a study of read filtering for tumor transcriptome and immune sequencing. From around 440 ng of RNA, a library with molecular barcoded alpha/delta and beta/gamma adaptors was made. MiXCR, run by TCRdb on the reads, gives a single entry per CDR3 protein. Of around 2,500 distinct CDR3 sequences listed, 65% are singletons. Sequenced: a population of CD138-negative cells sorted from bone marrow. Receptors were obtained from a donor aged 40 or older with multiple myeloma. This table probably holds off-target reads from a library built for another chain.

This sequence joins TRBV20-1 and TRBJ2-7, with D possibly matching TRBD2 (5 bases). Between the trimmed V and J ends, which lost 1 base and 7 bases, there was a span of 14 bases. CDR1 is DFQATT, CDR2 SNEGSKA, per germline (reference sequence). This CDR3 spans 13 amino acids. The CDR3 region is CSARGGRWREQYF. The CDR3 coding sequence is TGCAGTGCTAGAGGGGGAAGATGGAGGGAGCAGTACTTC.

This sequence joins TRBV29-1 and TRBJ2-7, with D maybe TRBD1 (6 bases). CDR1 is SQVTM, CDR2 ANQGSEA, per germline. CDR3 length: 12 residues. The CDR3 DNA reads as TGCAGTGTAGCAACAGGGTCCTACGAGCAGTACTTC. Amino acids: CSVATGSYEQYF.

This chain uses TRBV6-2 or TRBV6-3 with TRBJ2-5, with D unclear. This CDR3 spans 11 amino acids. Trimming stripped 6 bases from V and 4 bases from J, with 6 bases between. Germline CDR1 is MNHEY and CDR2 is SVGEGT. Here the CDR3 reads CASSLGETQYF. The CDR3 region has the DNA TGTGCCAGCAGCTTAGGAGAGACCCAGTACTTC.

The V gene is TRBV9, the J gene TRBJ2-1; a possible D gene is TRBD2 (5 bases). Per the germline V gene, CDR1 is SGDLS and CDR2 is YYNGEE. CDR3 length: 14 amino acids. V dropped 0 bases and J dropped 6 bases, with 10 bases sitting between them. The CDR3 bases are TGTGCCAGCAGCGTAGCTCGGGAAGGCAATGAGCAGTTCTTC. Translating gives CASSVAREGNEQFF.

V gene TRBV20-1 combines with J gene TRBJ2-1, with TRBD2 identical over 10 bases. Germline loops: CDR1 DFQATT, CDR2 SNEGSKA (reference sequence). Trimming cost V 6 bases and J 4 bases; bases outside gene matches: 3. This CDR3 is built from 13 residues. In DNA, the CDR3 is TGCAGTGCCAGGACTAGCGGTTACAATGAGCAGTTCTTC. Encoded protein: CSARTSGYNEQFF.

The chain carries TRBV29-1 and TRBJ2-7; 13 bases map to TRBD2. The CDR3 runs to 14 residues. Per germline, CDR1 SQVTM and CDR2 ANQGSEA. V gave up 3 bases and J gave up 2 bases; unmatched junction bases: 1. CDR3 coding DNA: TGCAGCGTTGATGGGACTAGCGGGACCTACGAGCAGTACTTC. This encodes CSVDGTSGTYEQYF.

The CDR3 loop is CSVEGRDTQYF. CDR3 sequence (DNA): TGCAGCGTTGAAGGGAGAGATACGCAGTATTTT. The chain employs TRBV29-1 and TRBJ2-3; the D is unclear. V lost 1 base, J lost 5 bases, and 4 bases lay in between. Per the germline V gene, CDR1 is SQVTM and CDR2 is ANQGSEA. The CDR3 covers 11 residues.

As to this clonotype: Relative to the germline gene, one junction end is altered; a read error may explain this. The chain joins TRBV28 to TRBJ1-3; the D gene is possibly TRBD1 (6 bases). CDR1 MDHEN and CDR2 SYDVKM come from the germline V gene. This CDR3 spans 14 amino acids. This CDR3 is CASTDRTSGNSIYF. CDR3 DNA: TGTGCCAGCACCGACAGGACCTCTGGAAACTCCATATATTTT.

V is TRBV7-9 and J is TRBJ2-7; maybe TRBD1 (5 bases). The V gene's germline CDR1 is SEHNR and CDR2 FQNEAQ (reference sequence). CDR3 length equals 12 residues. V was shortened by 5 bases and J by 2 bases, with 7 bases between the two germline ends. The CDR3 sequence is CASSRGPYEQYF. The CDR3 DNA sequence: TGTGCCAGCAGCAGGGGCCCCTACGAGCAGTACTTC.

This clonotype was observed once. The chain couples TRBV20-1 to TRBJ2-7; no reliable D call. The CDR3 extends over 11 amino acids. V lost 1 base and J lost 3, with 4 bases in between. In germline, CDR1 is DFQATT, CDR2 SNEGSKA (reference sequence). The CDR3: CSARVVYEQYF. The CDR3 DNA reads as TGCAGTGCTAGAGTGGTCTACGAGCAGTACTTC.

This clonotype is classed as large. The chain couples TRBV20-1 to TRBJ1-6, with 8 bases that match TRBD1. CDR3 length: 15 amino acids. The germline gives CDR1 DFQATT, CDR2 SNEGSKA (reference sequence). Unmatched junction bases numbered 9, after V lost 6 bases and J lost 5 bases. As DNA, the CDR3 is TGCAGTGCCTCCCCGGGGACAGGCAATAATTCACCCCTCCACTTT. This gives the protein CSASPGTGNNSPLHF.